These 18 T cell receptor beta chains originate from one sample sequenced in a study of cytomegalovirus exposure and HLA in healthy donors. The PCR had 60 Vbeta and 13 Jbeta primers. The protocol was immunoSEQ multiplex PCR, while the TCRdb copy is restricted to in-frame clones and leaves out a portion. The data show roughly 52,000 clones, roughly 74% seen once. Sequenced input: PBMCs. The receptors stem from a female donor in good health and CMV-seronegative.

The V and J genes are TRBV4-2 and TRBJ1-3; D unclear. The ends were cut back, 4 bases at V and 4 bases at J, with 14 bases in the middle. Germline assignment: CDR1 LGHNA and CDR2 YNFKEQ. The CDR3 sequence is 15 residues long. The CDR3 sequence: CASSPRHLWGNTIYF. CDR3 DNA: TGTGCCAGCAGCCCGCGACATCTCTGGGGAAACACCATATATTTT.

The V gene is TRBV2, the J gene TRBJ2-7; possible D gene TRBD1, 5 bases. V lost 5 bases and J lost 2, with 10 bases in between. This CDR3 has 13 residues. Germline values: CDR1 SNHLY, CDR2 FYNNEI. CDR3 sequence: CASSSDTPYEQYF. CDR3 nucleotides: TGTGCCAGCAGTTCGGACACGCCCTACGAGCAGTACTTC.

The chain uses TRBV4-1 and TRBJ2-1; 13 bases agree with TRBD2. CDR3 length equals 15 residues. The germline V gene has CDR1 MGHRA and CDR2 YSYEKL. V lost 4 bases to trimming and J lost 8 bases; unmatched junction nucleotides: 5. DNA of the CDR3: TGCGCCAGCAGCCGCATGACTAGCGGGGGGCATGAGCAGTTCTTC. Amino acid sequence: CASSRMTSGGHEQFF.

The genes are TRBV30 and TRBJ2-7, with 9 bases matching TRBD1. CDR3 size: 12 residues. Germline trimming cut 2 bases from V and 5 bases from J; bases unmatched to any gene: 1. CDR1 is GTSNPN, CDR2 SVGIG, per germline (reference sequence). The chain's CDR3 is CAWSRTGDEQYF. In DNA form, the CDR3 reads TGTGCCTGGAGTCGGACAGGGGACGAGCAGTACTTC.

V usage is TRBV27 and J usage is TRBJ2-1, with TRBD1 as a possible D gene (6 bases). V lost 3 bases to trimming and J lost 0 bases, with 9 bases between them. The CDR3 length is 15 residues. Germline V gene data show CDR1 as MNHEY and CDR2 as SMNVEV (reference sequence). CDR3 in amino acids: CASSFVRGSYNEQFF. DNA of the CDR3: TGTGCCAGCAGTTTTGTCAGGGGCTCCTACAATGAGCAGTTCTTC.

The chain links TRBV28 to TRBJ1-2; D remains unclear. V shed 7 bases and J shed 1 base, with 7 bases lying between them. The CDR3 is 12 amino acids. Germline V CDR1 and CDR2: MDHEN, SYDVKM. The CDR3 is CASMTLNYGYTF. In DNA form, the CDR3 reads TGTGCCAGCATGACTCTTAACTATGGCTACACCTTC.

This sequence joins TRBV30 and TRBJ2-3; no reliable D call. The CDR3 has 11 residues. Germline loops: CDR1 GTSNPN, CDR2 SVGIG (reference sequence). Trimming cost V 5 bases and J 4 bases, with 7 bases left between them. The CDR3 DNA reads TGTGCCTGGGATTCAGCAGATACGCAGTATTTT. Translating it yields CAWDSADTQYF. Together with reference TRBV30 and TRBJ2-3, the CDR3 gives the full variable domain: SQTIHQWPATLVQPVGSPLSLECTVEGTSNPNLYWYRQAAGRGLQLLFYSVGIGQISSEVPQNLSASRPQDRQFILSSKKLLLSDSGFYLCAWDSADTQYFGPGTRLTVL.

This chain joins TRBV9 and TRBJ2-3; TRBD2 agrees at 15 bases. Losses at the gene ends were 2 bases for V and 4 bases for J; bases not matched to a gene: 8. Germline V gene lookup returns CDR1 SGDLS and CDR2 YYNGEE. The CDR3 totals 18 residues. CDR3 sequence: CASSVGLAGGGGADTQYF. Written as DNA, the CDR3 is TGTGCCAGCAGCGTCGGACTAGCGGGGGGGGGCGGGGCAGATACGCAGTATTTT.

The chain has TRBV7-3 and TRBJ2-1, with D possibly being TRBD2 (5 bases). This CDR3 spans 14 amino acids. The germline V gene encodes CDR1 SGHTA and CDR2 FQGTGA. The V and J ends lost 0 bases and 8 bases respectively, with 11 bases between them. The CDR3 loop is CASSLTATTHEQFF. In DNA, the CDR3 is TGTGCCAGCAGCTTAACCGCGACTACTCATGAGCAGTTCTTC.

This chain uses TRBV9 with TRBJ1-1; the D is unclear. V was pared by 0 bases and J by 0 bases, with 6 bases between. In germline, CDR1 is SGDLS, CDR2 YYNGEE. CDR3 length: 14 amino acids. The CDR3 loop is CASSVAQVNTEAFF. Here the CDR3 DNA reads TGTGCCAGCAGCGTAGCCCAGGTGAACACTGAAGCTTTCTTT.

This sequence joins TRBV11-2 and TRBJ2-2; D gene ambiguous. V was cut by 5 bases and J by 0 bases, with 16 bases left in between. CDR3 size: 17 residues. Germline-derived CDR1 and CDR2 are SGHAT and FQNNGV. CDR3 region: CASSPPLGLANTGELFF. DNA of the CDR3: TGTGCCAGCAGCCCCCCTCTTGGCCTGGCGAACACCGGGGAGCTGTTTTTT.

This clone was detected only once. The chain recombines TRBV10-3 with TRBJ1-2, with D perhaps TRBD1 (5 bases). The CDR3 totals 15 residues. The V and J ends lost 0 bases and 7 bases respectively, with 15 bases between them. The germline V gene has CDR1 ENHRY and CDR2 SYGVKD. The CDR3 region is CAISESPGTEGGYTF. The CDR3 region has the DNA TGTGCCATCAGTGAGTCCCCTGGGACTGAGGGTGGCTACACCTTC.

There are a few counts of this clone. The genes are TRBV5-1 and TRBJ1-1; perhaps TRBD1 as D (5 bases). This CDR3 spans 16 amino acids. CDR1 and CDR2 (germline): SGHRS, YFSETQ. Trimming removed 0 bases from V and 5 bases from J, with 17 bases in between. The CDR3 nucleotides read TGCGCCAGCAGCTTGGGTTCGGGGGTGAGAAGAACTGAAGCTTTCTTT. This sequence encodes CASSLGSGVRRTEAFF.

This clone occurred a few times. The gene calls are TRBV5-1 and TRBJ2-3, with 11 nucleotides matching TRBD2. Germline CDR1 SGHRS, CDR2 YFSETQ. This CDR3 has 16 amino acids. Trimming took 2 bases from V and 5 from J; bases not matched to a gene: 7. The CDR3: CASSLYSGGAGDTQYF. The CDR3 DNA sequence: TGCGCCAGCAGCTTATATAGCGGGGGGGCGGGAGATACGCAGTATTTT.

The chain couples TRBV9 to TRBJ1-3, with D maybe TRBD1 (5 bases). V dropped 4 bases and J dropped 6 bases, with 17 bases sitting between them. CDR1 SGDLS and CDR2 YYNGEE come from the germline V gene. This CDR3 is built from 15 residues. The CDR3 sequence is CASSRKDSRLNTIYF. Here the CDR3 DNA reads TGTGCCAGCAGCAGGAAAGACAGTCGTCTAAACACCATATATTTT.

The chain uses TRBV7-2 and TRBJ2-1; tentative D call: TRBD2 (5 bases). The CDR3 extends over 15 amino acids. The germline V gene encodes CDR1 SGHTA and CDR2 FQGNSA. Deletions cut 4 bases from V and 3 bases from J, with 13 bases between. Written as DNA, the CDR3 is TGTGCCAGCAGCTCCGCCGGGATCGGCTACAATGAGCAGTTCTTC. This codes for CASSSAGIGYNEQFF.

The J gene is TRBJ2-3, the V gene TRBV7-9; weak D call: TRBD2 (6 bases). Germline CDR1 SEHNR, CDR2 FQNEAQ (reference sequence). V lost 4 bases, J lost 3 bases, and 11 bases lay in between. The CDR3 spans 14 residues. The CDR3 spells CASSSGTPTDTQYF. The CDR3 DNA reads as TGTGCCAGCAGCTCCGGGACTCCAACAGATACGCAGTATTTT.

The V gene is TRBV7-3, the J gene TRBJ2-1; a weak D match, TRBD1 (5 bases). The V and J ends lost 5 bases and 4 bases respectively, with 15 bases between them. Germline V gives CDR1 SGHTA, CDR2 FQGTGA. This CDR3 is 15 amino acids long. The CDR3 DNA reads TGTGCCAGCAGCCCCGAAGGGGCGATTTACAATGAGCAGTTCTTC. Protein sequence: CASSPEGAIYNEQFF.